The rows below give T cell receptor beta chains drawn from one sample of a study of T-cell memory formation after mild COVID-19. TCRdb analysed the 5' RACE reads with MiXCR anew, one entry per CDR3 protein. The data hold approximately 490,000 distinct CDR3 sequences, with around 21% observed a single time. Sequencing was carried out using PBMCs or a T cell subset sorted from them (not recorded which). The receptors originated from an adult woman who had mild COVID-19 (a few samples of this study predate the infection). Cell type and time point are not known. The CDR3 runs from the conserved cysteine through the conserved F or W. The D gene is left open where the match is weak. Not all rows give a size; the values are once, few, many and, for expanded clones, a class.

clone size: few; D gene: NA; J gene: TRBJ2-6; V gene: TRBV18; CDR3 protein: CASSPPRSGANVLTF; CDR3 DNA: TGTGCCAGCTCACCACCTCGGAGTGGGGCCAACGTCCTGACTTTC
clone size: NA; D gene: NA; J gene: TRBJ2-7; V gene: TRBV7-9; CDR3 protein: CASSFGQIWDQYF; CDR3 DNA: TGTGCCAGCAGCTTTGGACAGATATGGGACCAGTACTTC
clone size: NA; D gene: TRBD1; J gene: TRBJ2-7; V gene: TRBV7-6; CDR3 protein: CASSSTDRGSYEQYF; CDR3 DNA: TGTGCCAGCAGCTCGACCGACAGGGGATCCTACGAGCAGTACTTC
clone size: many; D gene: NA; J gene: TRBJ2-2; V gene: TRBV7-2; CDR3 protein: CASRGRVTGELFF; CDR3 DNA: TGTGCCAGCAGGGGCCGCGTCACCGGGGAGCTGTTTTTT
clone size: few; D gene: TRBD2; J gene: TRBJ2-7; V gene: TRBV19; CDR3 protein: CASSPRTSDSYEQYF; CDR3 DNA: TGTGCCAGTAGTCCAAGGACTAGCGACTCCTACGAGCAGTACTTC
clone size: NA; D gene: NA; J gene: TRBJ2-7; V gene: TRBV2; CDR3 protein: CAVGGNYEQYF; CDR3 DNA: TGTGCAGTCGGCGGAAACTACGAGCAGTACTTC
clone size: few; D gene: NA; J gene: TRBJ1-1; V gene: TRBV4-2; CDR3 protein: CASSQDWRVLSEAFF; CDR3 DNA: TGTGCCAGCAGCCAAGACTGGCGGGTTCTCAGTGAAGCTTTCTTT
clone size: NA; D gene: TRBD2; J gene: TRBJ2-1; V gene: TRBV9; CDR3 protein: CASSVAGTSSYNEQFF; CDR3 DNA: TGTGCCAGCAGCGTAGCTGGGACTAGCTCCTACAATGAGCAGTTCTTC
clone size: NA; D gene: TRBD1; J gene: TRBJ1-2; V gene: TRBV3-1; CDR3 protein: CASSQEVDRGNYGYTF; CDR3 DNA: TGTGCCAGCAGCCAAGAGGTGGACAGGGGGAACTATGGCTACACCTTC
clone size: NA; D gene: TRBD2; J gene: TRBJ2-3; V gene: TRBV25-1; CDR3 protein: CASSELRREGPPQPTDTQYF; CDR3 DNA: TGTGCCAGCAGTGAATTGCGGCGGGAGGGCCCCCCCCAACCCACAGATACGCAGTATTTT
clone size: NA; D gene: NA; J gene: TRBJ2-3; V gene: TRBV7-2; CDR3 protein: CASSLYAVSRERGTDTQYF; CDR3 DNA: TGTGCCAGCAGCTTATATGCCGTTAGCCGGGAGCGGGGCACAGATACGCAGTATTTT
clone size: few; D gene: NA; J gene: TRBJ2-7; V gene: TRBV20-1; CDR3 protein: CSARVSPGTTMVQYF; CDR3 DNA: TGCAGTGCTAGAGTGTCGCCAGGGACGACGATGGTGCAGTACTTC
clone size: many; D gene: NA; J gene: TRBJ2-2; V gene: TRBV7-8; CDR3 protein: CASSLVSPSGELFF; CDR3 DNA: TGTGCCAGCAGCTTAGTATCTCCCTCCGGGGAGCTGTTTTTT
clone size: once; D gene: NA; J gene: TRBJ2-7; V gene: TRBV30; CDR3 protein: CAWSVQRMNEQYF; CDR3 DNA: TGTGCCTGGAGTGTACAGCGGATGAACGAGCAGTACTTC
clone size: NA; D gene: TRBD2; J gene: TRBJ2-1; V gene: TRBV11-2; CDR3 protein: CASKRGVLNEQFF; CDR3 DNA: TGTGCCAGCAAACGGGGGGTATTGAATGAGCAGTTCTTC
clone size: NA; D gene: NA; J gene: TRBJ1-2; V gene: TRBV20-1; CDR3 protein: CSARQGRRGYTF; CDR3 DNA: TGCAGTGCTCGCCAGGGGCGGCGTGGCTACACCTTC
clone size: few; D gene: TRBD1; J gene: TRBJ2-2; V gene: TRBV29-1; CDR3 protein: CSVDGTGVTGELFF; CDR3 DNA: TGCAGCGTTGACGGGACAGGGGTTACCGGGGAGCTGTTTTTT
clone size: few; D gene: NA; J gene: TRBJ1-1; V gene: TRBV6-5; CDR3 protein: CASSFHTGITEAFF; CDR3 DNA: TGTGCCAGCAGTTTCCATACAGGGATCACTGAAGCTTTCTTT
clone size: NA; D gene: NA; J gene: TRBJ2-1; V gene: TRBV7-6; CDR3 protein: CASSLLMENSYNEQFF; CDR3 DNA: TGTGCCAGCAGCTTATTAATGGAAAACTCCTACAATGAGCAGTTCTTC
clone size: NA; D gene: TRBD2; J gene: TRBJ2-1; V gene: TRBV3-1; CDR3 protein: CASSQDLWTSGVNEQFF; CDR3 DNA: TGTGCCAGCAGCCAAGATCTTTGGACTAGCGGGGTCAATGAGCAGTTCTTC
clone size: NA; D gene: NA; J gene: TRBJ1-2; V gene: TRBV6-5; CDR3 protein: CATTPTTAAGYGYTF; CDR3 DNA: TGTGCCACTACCCCTACGACAGCCGCGGGATATGGCTACACCTTC
clone size: many; D gene: TRBD2; J gene: TRBJ2-1; V gene: TRBV12-3/TRBV12-4; CDR3 protein: CASSFAGAKDEQFF; CDR3 DNA: TGTGCCAGCAGTTTTGCGGGAGCGAAAGATGAGCAGTTCTTC
clone size: NA; D gene: NA; J gene: TRBJ2-4; V gene: TRBV12-3/TRBV12-4; CDR3 protein: CASSFQGVLAKNIQYF; CDR3 DNA: TGTGCCAGCAGTTTTCAGGGAGTCCTAGCCAAAAACATTCAGTACTTC
clone size: NA; D gene: TRBD2; J gene: TRBJ2-7; V gene: TRBV12-3/TRBV12-4; CDR3 protein: CASSWGRGNEQYF; CDR3 DNA: TGTGCCAGCAGTTGGGGGAGGGGTAACGAGCAGTACTTC
clone size: few; D gene: NA; J gene: TRBJ2-7; V gene: TRBV12-2; CDR3 protein: CASRAPGTGVSYEQYF; CDR3 DNA: TGTGCAAGTCGCGCCCCCGGGACAGGGGTCTCCTACGAGCAGTACTTC
clone size: NA; D gene: TRBD2; J gene: TRBJ2-2; V gene: TRBV7-3; CDR3 protein: CASSHRGGLAGAGELFF; CDR3 DNA: TGTGCCAGCAGCCATAGGGGCGGACTAGCGGGAGCCGGGGAGCTGTTTTTT
clone size: few; D gene: NA; J gene: TRBJ2-5; V gene: TRBV5-1; CDR3 protein: CASSSATGTQETQYF; CDR3 DNA: TGCGCCAGCAGCTCGGCAACCGGGACGCAAGAGACCCAGTACTTC
clone size: NA; D gene: NA; J gene: TRBJ1-5; V gene: TRBV6-5; CDR3 protein: CASRSRVGQPQHF; CDR3 DNA: TGTGCCAGCAGGAGCAGGGTGGGACAGCCCCAGCATTTT
clone size: NA; D gene: NA; J gene: TRBJ1-3; V gene: TRBV15; CDR3 protein: CATSDRRNSGNTIYF; CDR3 DNA: TGTGCCACCAGCGATCGACGGAACTCTGGAAACACCATATATTTT
clone size: NA; D gene: TRBD1; J gene: TRBJ2-7; V gene: TRBV4-1; CDR3 protein: CASSHLKGQGPHEQYF; CDR3 DNA: TGCGCCAGCAGCCATCTTAAGGGACAGGGGCCCCACGAGCAGTACTTC
clone size: NA; D gene: NA; J gene: TRBJ2-7; V gene: TRBV7-9; CDR3 protein: CASSLAQLTAQTMVTDYEQYF; CDR3 DNA: TGTGCCAGCAGCTTAGCCCAGTTGACGGCCCAGACGATGGTGACAGACTACGAGCAGTACTTC
clone size: few; D gene: NA; J gene: TRBJ2-1; V gene: TRBV7-2; CDR3 protein: CASSFYSGSQFF; CDR3 DNA: TGTGCCAGCAGCTTCTATAGCGGATCTCAGTTCTTC
clone size: NA; D gene: NA; J gene: TRBJ2-4; V gene: TRBV4-2; CDR3 protein: CASSQAPGAKNIQYF; CDR3 DNA: TGTGCCAGCAGCCAAGCCCCGGGAGCCAAAAACATTCAGTACTTC
clone size: NA; D gene: NA; J gene: TRBJ2-7; V gene: TRBV2; CDR3 protein: CASSTQQGRTYEQYF; CDR3 DNA: TGTGCCAGCAGTACCCAACAGGGGAGGACCTACGAGCAGTACTTC
clone size: few; D gene: NA; J gene: TRBJ2-2; V gene: TRBV20-1; CDR3 protein: CSARDPRVVNTGELFF; CDR3 DNA: TGCAGTGCTAGAGATCCGAGGGTTGTGAACACCGGGGAGCTGTTTTTT
clone size: NA; D gene: NA; J gene: TRBJ1-2; V gene: TRBV18; CDR3 protein: CASSPPTDTTYTF; CDR3 DNA: TGTGCCAGCTCACCACCGACGGATACCACTTACACCTTC
clone size: NA; D gene: NA; J gene: TRBJ2-2; V gene: TRBV7-2; CDR3 protein: CASSLVTTGELFF; CDR3 DNA: TGTGCCAGCAGCTTAGTCACGACCGGGGAGCTGTTTTTT
clone size: few; D gene: TRBD2; J gene: TRBJ2-5; V gene: TRBV12-3/TRBV12-4; CDR3 protein: CASSRGGHLQETQYF; CDR3 DNA: TGTGCCAGCAGCCGGGGGGGACACCTTCAAGAGACCCAGTACTTC
clone size: few; D gene: TRBD1; J gene: TRBJ1-1; V gene: TRBV10-3; CDR3 protein: CAINRGGSTEAFF; CDR3 DNA: TGTGCCATCAACAGGGGGGGAAGCACTGAAGCTTTCTTT
clone size: NA; D gene: TRBD1; J gene: TRBJ1-2; V gene: TRBV15; CDR3 protein: CATSRDRQGDGYTF; CDR3 DNA: TGTGCCACCAGCAGAGACCGACAGGGCGATGGCTACACCTTC
clone size: few; D gene: NA; J gene: TRBJ2-1; V gene: TRBV19; CDR3 protein: CASTLDGANEQFF; CDR3 DNA: TGTGCCAGTACCCTAGACGGGGCCAATGAGCAGTTCTTC
clone size: many; D gene: TRBD1; J gene: TRBJ2-1; V gene: TRBV24-1; CDR3 protein: CATRPGTDYYNEQFF; CDR3 DNA: TGTGCCACCCGTCCCGGGACAGACTATTACAATGAGCAGTTCTTC
clone size: few; D gene: TRBD1; J gene: TRBJ1-6; V gene: TRBV7-9; CDR3 protein: CASSSRDRGNSPLHF; CDR3 DNA: TGTGCCAGCAGCTCTCGGGACAGGGGTAATTCACCCCTCCACTTT
clone size: few; D gene: NA; J gene: TRBJ2-1; V gene: TRBV20-1; CDR3 protein: CSAQTGLYNEQFF; CDR3 DNA: TGCAGTGCTCAAACTGGACTCTACAATGAGCAGTTCTTC
clone size: few; D gene: NA; J gene: TRBJ2-7; V gene: TRBV29-1; CDR3 protein: CSVIQERGLYYEQYF; CDR3 DNA: TGCAGCGTGATACAGGAAAGGGGATTATACTACGAGCAGTACTTC
clone size: NA; D gene: NA; J gene: TRBJ2-1; V gene: TRBV7-3; CDR3 protein: CASSLGVGAEGEQFF; CDR3 DNA: TGTGCCAGCAGCTTAGGAGTGGGGGCCGAGGGTGAGCAGTTCTTC
clone size: many; D gene: NA; J gene: TRBJ2-1; V gene: TRBV2; CDR3 protein: CASSDTGFSYNEQFF; CDR3 DNA: TGTGCCAGCAGTGATACAGGGTTTTCCTACAATGAGCAGTTCTTC
clone size: NA; D gene: NA; J gene: TRBJ2-5; V gene: TRBV5-1; CDR3 protein: CASSEGRGVEETQYF; CDR3 DNA: TGCGCCAGCAGCGAAGGAAGGGGGGTAGAGGAGACCCAGTACTTC
clone size: NA; D gene: TRBD2; J gene: TRBJ2-1; V gene: TRBV20-1; CDR3 protein: CSARDPSGRDNEQFF; CDR3 DNA: TGCAGTGCTAGAGATCCTAGCGGGAGGGACAATGAGCAGTTCTTC